This entry lists 23 T cell receptor beta chains sequenced from one sample in a study of blood T cell repertoires in COVID-19. Sequencing used immunoSEQ multiplex PCR; TCRdb keeps in-frame clones, though not all of them. The sample carries 150,000 or so clones, 88% recorded once. The sequenced sample was peripheral blood. These receptors originate from a human donor in a cohort sampled during active COVID-19.

V is TRBV28 and J is TRBJ2-1; 12 bases align to TRBD2. The CDR3 is made up of 15 amino acids. V lost 5 bases and J lost 4; bases outside the gene matches: 3. Germline CDR1 MDHEN, CDR2 SYDVKM. The CDR3 reads CASSPTSGGYNEQFF. The CDR3 DNA sequence: TGTGCCAGCAGTCCGACTAGCGGGGGTTACAATGAGCAGTTCTTC.

The chain uses TRBV18 and TRBJ1-5, with 9 nucleotides matching TRBD1. V was clipped by 6 bases and J by 6 bases; unmatched bases: 6. CDR3 length: 14 amino acids. Per the germline V gene, CDR1 is KGHSH and CDR2 is LQKENI. The CDR3 sequence is CASSEGQGVQPQHF. Here the CDR3 DNA reads TGTGCCAGCTCGGAGGGACAGGGAGTTCAGCCCCAGCATTTT.

The chain combines TRBV10-2 with TRBJ2-2; 11 bases line up with TRBD2. Germline loops: CDR1 WSHSY, CDR2 SAAADI. V lost 6 bases and J lost 4; bases outside the gene matches: 4. This CDR3 has 15 residues. The CDR3 DNA follows: TGCGCCAGCAGGGTAGCGGGGGGGCCCACCGGGGAGCTGTTTTTT. Encoded protein: CASRVAGGPTGELFF.

V gene TRBV19 combines with J gene TRBJ1-5; D is undetermined. V lost 7 bases to trimming and J lost 0 bases, with 10 bases between them. From germline, CDR1 is LNHDA and CDR2 SQIVND (reference sequence). CDR3 length: 14 residues. CDR3 nucleotides: TGTGCCAGTATGGGCCAACTTAGCAATCAGCCCCAGCATTTT. It yields the protein CASMGQLSNQPQHF. Drawing the rest from reference TRBV19 and TRBJ1-5, the complete variable domain is DGGITQSPKYLFRKEGQNVTLSCEQNLNHDAMYWYRQDPGQGLRLIYYSQIVNDFQKGDIAEGYSVSREKKESFPLTVTSAQKNPTAFYLCASMGQLSNQPQHFGDGTRLSIL.

The chain carries TRBV30 and TRBJ1-2; D possibly corresponds to TRBD1 (5 bases). Trimming left V 4 bases short and J 6 bases short, with 18 bases between. The CDR3 totals 14 residues. Germline assignment: CDR1 GTSNPN and CDR2 SVGIG (reference sequence). The CDR3 DNA follows: TGTGCCTGGACACCGGGCCCGCGGGGACATGGCTACACCTTC. Amino acid sequence: CAWTPGPRGHGYTF. Based on the CDR3 plus reference TRBV30 and TRBJ1-2, the full variable domain is SQTIHQWPATLVQPVGSPLSLECTVEGTSNPNLYWYRQAAGRGLQLLFYSVGIGQISSEVPQNLSASRPQDRQFILSSKKLLLSDSGFYLCAWTPGPRGHGYTFGSGTRLTVV.

The rearrangement links TRBV18 to TRBJ1-4; D is unresolved. The ends were cut back, 6 bases at V and 5 bases at J, with 16 bases in the middle. The length of the CDR3 is 15 residues. The V gene's germline CDR1 is KGHSH and CDR2 LQKENI. CDR3 DNA: TGTGCCAGCTCTCCATCCGGAGGTATAAATGAAAAACTGTTTTTT. Protein sequence: CASSPSGGINEKLFF.

The chain's CDR3 is CASSHLPGLGHTGELFF. CDR3 nucleotide sequence: TGTGCCAGCAGCCACCTTCCGGGACTAGGACACACCGGGGAGCTGTTTTTT. The chain couples TRBV14 to TRBJ2-2; 8 positions agree with TRBD2. The CDR3 has 17 amino acids. The germline CDR1 and CDR2 sequences are SGHDN and FVKESK. The ends lost 3 bases at V and 3 bases at J; junction bases unmatched: 9.

This clone was recorded a few times. The chain combines TRBV3-1 (or the pseudogene TRBV3-2) with TRBJ2-3, with 7 bases that match TRBD2. There are 16 residues in the CDR3. The V gene end was trimmed by 3 bases and the J gene end by 0 bases; junction bases not matched to a gene: 6. Germline loops: CDR1 LGHDT, CDR2 YNNKEL (reference sequence). CDR3 sequence (DNA): TGTGCCAGCAGCCATCAACTAGCGTCTAGCACAGATACGCAGTATTTT. Protein sequence: CASSHQLASSTDTQYF.

The chain recombines TRBV6-4 with TRBJ1-6; no clear D gene. Germline V gene data show CDR1 as MRHNA and CDR2 as SNTAGT. Trimming cost V 3 bases and J 7 bases, with 7 bases left between them. The length of the CDR3 is 13 residues. CDR3 nucleotide sequence: TGTGCCAGCAGTGAGGGAGGGAATTCACCCCTCCACTTT. This translates into CASSEGGNSPLHF.

The gene calls are TRBV4-2 and TRBJ1-5, with a possible D match to TRBD1 (6 bases). Trimming cost V 2 bases and J 7 bases, with 21 bases left between them. Germline V lookup: CDR1 LGHNA, CDR2 YNFKEQ. The length of the CDR3 is 17 residues. The CDR3 bases are TGTGCCAGCAGCCAAACCCCGACGAAAGGGGGACCCCAGCCCCAGCATTTT. It specifies CASSQTPTKGGPQPQHF.

J is TRBJ2-4 and V is TRBV30; D tentatively fits TRBD1 or TRBD2 (5 bases each). Germline V lookup: CDR1 GTSNPN, CDR2 SVGIG (reference sequence). V gave up 5 bases and J gave up 4 bases, with 12 bases separating them. CDR3 length: 13 amino acids. This CDR3 is CAWGAGGKNIQYF. The CDR3 coding sequence is TGTGCCTGGGGGGCGGGCGGAAAAAACATTCAGTACTTC.

The rearrangement joins TRBV6-2 or TRBV6-3 to TRBJ2-5; D gene unclear. This CDR3 has 12 amino acids. Germline values: CDR1 MNHEY, CDR2 SVGEGT. Deletions cut 6 bases from V and 2 bases from J, with 7 bases between. DNA of the CDR3: TGTGCCAGCAGCCTCAGGCAAGAGACCCAGTACTTC. Its translation is CASSLRQETQYF.

This chain links TRBV9 with TRBJ2-3, with TRBD2 identical over 8 bases. The V gene end was trimmed by 0 bases and the J gene end by 2 bases; junction bases not matched to a gene: 5. CDR1 and CDR2 from the germline V gene are SGDLS and YYNGEE. This CDR3 spans 16 amino acids. The CDR3 DNA sequence: TGTGCCAGCAGCGTAGCGGCTAGCGGGCTCACAGATACGCAGTATTTT. Translated: CASSVAASGLTDTQYF.

The V gene is TRBV28, the J gene TRBJ2-6; 7 nucleotides match TRBD2. Germline lookup yields CDR1 MDHEN and CDR2 SYDVKM. The CDR3 length is 22 residues. The J segment lost 0 bases and the V segment lost 4 bases, leaving 21 bases of the junction unmatched. The CDR3 region has the DNA TGTGCCAGCAGTTGGCACCTTCCAGGCGGGAGCCCGGTGGACTCTGGGGCCAACGTCCTGACTTTC. It is translated as CASSWHLPGGSPVDSGANVLTF. The full variable domain, rest sourced from reference TRBV28 and TRBJ2-6, is DVKVTQSSRYLVKRTGEKVFLECVQDMDHENMFWYRQDPGLGLRLIYFSYDVKMKEKGDIPEGYSVSREKKERFSLILESASTNQTSMYLCASSWHLPGGSPVDSGANVLTFGAGSRLTVL.

This chain uses TRBV12-3 or TRBV12-4 with TRBJ2-7; D is unresolved. CDR3 length: 12 residues. V dropped 1 base and J dropped 3 bases, with 4 bases sitting between them. The CDR3 loop reads CASSLVNYEQYF. Here the CDR3 DNA reads TGTGCCAGCAGTTTAGTTAACTACGAGCAGTACTTC.

V gene TRBV7-2 combines with J gene TRBJ2-3; 10 nucleotides align to TRBD2. J was trimmed by 0 bases and V by 6 bases; bases with no gene match: 3. Germline assignment: CDR1 SGHTA and CDR2 FQGNSA. The CDR3 contains 15 residues. The CDR3 nucleotides read TGTGCCAGCAGTCTAGCGGGGGCTAGCACAGATACGCAGTATTTT. Translating it yields CASSLAGASTDTQYF.

The J gene is TRBJ2-7, the V gene TRBV5-1; TRBD2 matches 10 bases. V shed 2 bases and J 5 bases; nucleotides not matched to a gene: 4. This CDR3 spans 14 amino acids. Germline V gene lookup returns CDR1 SGHRS and CDR2 YFSETQ. In nucleotides, the CDR3 is TGCGCCAGCAGCTTACAGCGGGGGGGTGACGAGCAGTACTTC. It yields the protein CASSLQRGGDEQYF.

This chain uses TRBV7-2 with TRBJ2-5; 7 positions match TRBD1. The V gene's germline CDR1 is SGHTA and CDR2 FQGNSA. The CDR3 contains 17 residues. With 3 bases clipped from V and 7 bases from J, the junction kept 17 bases outside the gene matches. This CDR3 reads CASSLGPTGAVEGTQYF. CDR3 sequence (DNA): TGTGCCAGCAGCTTGGGCCCCACAGGGGCGGTCGAGGGGACCCAGTACTTC.

There are a few counts of this clone. The chain combines TRBV7-8 with TRBJ2-7, with D unclear. Germline lookup yields CDR1 SGHVS and CDR2 FQNEAQ. With 5 bases removed from V and 0 bases from J, the gap between germline ends came to 8 bases. The CDR3 runs 13 residues. The CDR3 DNA follows: TGTGCCAGCAGCCGCCTCAGCTCCTACGAGCAGTACTTC. This encodes CASSRLSSYEQYF.

The sample holds one count of this clone. The CDR3 sequence: CASSPAGVNEQFF. The CDR3 region has the DNA TGTGCCAGCAGCCCAGCGGGGGTTAATGAGCAGTTCTTC. This chain connects TRBV7-2 to TRBJ2-1, with TRBD2 matching over 8 bases. The J segment lost 7 bases and the V segment lost 5 bases, leaving 4 bases of the junction unmatched. Germline CDR1 is SGHTA and CDR2 is FQGNSA. The CDR3 length is 13 residues.

The V call is TRBV9, the J call TRBJ2-7; 9 nucleotides match TRBD1. J lost 1 base, V lost 5 bases, and 10 bases had no gene match. The CDR3 consists of 16 residues. CDR1 SGDLS and CDR2 YYNGEE come from the germline V gene. The CDR3 loop reads CASRKNRGPRSYEQYF. DNA for the CDR3: TGTGCCAGCAGGAAAAACAGGGGGCCCCGATCCTACGAGCAGTACTTC. Combining the CDR3 with reference TRBV9 and TRBJ2-7 gives the whole variable domain DSGVTQTPKHLITATGQRVTLRCSPRSGDLSVYWYQQSLDQGLQFLIQYYNGEERAKGNILERFSAQQFPDLHSELNLSSLELGDSALYFCASRKNRGPRSYEQYFGPGTRLTVT.

This clone was picked up a small number of times. The gene calls are TRBV7-9 and TRBJ2-1, with 9 nucleotides matching TRBD1. V lost 7 bases to trimming and J lost 8 bases; unmatched junction nucleotides: 12. The CDR3 has 15 residues. CDR1 and CDR2 from the germline V gene are SEHNR and FQNEAQ (reference sequence). CDR3 region: CASTWGQGELDEQFF. DNA for the CDR3: TGTGCCAGCACCTGGGGACAGGGAGAATTAGATGAGCAGTTCTTC.

V usage is TRBV7-9 and J usage is TRBJ1-6, with TRBD1 identical over 10 bases. The germline V gene has CDR1 SEHNR and CDR2 FQNEAQ (reference sequence). This CDR3 is built from 13 residues. J lost 13 bases, V lost 6 bases, and 6 bases had no gene match. CDR3 nucleotides: TGTGCCAGCAGGGGGACAGGGGAGAATCCCCTCCACTTT. This gives the protein CASRGTGENPLHF.